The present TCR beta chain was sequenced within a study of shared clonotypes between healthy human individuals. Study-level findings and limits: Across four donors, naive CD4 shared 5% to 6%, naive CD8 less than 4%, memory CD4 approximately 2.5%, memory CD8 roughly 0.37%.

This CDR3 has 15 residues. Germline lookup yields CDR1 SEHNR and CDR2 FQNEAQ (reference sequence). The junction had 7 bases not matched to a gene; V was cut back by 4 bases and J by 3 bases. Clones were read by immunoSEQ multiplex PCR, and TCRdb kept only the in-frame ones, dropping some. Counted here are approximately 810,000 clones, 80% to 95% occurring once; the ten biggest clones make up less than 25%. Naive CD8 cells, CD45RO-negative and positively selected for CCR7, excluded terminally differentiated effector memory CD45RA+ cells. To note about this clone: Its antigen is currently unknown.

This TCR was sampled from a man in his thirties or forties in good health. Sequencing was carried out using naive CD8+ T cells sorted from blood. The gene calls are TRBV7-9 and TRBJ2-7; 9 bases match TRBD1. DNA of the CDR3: TGTGCCAGCAGCTCCATGGGGACAGGGTTCTACGAGCAGTACTTC. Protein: CASSSMGTGFYEQYF.